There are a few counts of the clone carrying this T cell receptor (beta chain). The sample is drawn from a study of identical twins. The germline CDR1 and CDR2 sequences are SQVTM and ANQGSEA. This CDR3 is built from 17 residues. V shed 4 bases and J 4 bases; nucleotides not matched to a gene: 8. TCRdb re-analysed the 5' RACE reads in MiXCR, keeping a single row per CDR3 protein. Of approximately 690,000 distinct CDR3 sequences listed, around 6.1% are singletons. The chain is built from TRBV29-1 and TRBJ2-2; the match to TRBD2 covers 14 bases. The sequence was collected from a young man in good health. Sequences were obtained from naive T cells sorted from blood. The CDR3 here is CSVGGTSGSTITGELFF. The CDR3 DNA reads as TGCAGCGTTGGGGGGACTAGCGGGAGTACGATCACCGGGGAGCTGTTTTTT.